This T cell receptor (beta chain) was observed in a study of blood T cell repertoires in COVID-19. Study information: The United States, Italy and Spain supplied acute and convalescent COVID-19 samples. T cells, B-cell-depleted T cells, or PBMCs supplied cDNA or gDNA.

Methods used by the authors: Using reference gene primer amplification, nucleated cell counts were estimated. The table came from immunoSEQ multiplex PCR; TCRdb's copy has only in-frame clones and leaves some out. V and J calls and clone size are copied from that table; D and trimming were computed from the DNA. The sample lists approximately 90,000 clones; 86% were seen once. Germline loops: CDR1 KGHSH, CDR2 LQKENI. The CDR3 loop spans 14 amino acids. V lost 4 bases and J lost 2; bases outside the gene matches: 5. The genes are TRBV18 and TRBJ2-7; 7 bases line up with TRBD1. The receptor was derived from a woman at least 80 years old with acute or convalescent COVID-19. The source material was peripheral blood. CDR3 nucleotides: TGTGCCAGCTCACAAGGGACAGCGACCTACGAGCAGTACTTC. It translates to CASSQGTATYEQYF.